This T cell receptor (beta chain) was documented in a study of breast tumors, draining lymph nodes, adjacent tissues. TCRdb re-analysed the multiplex PCR reads in MiXCR, keeping a single row per CDR3 protein. The table has 11,000 or so distinct CDR3 sequences, around 36% seen once. Many counts were recorded for this clonotype. Antigen: not known. Broader study findings: Compared with lymph nodes, tumors were less diverse; compared with nontumor tissue, more. Luminal-like breast cancer showed significantly higher tumor–nontumor repertoire similarity than basal-like. Data fit most tumor T cells coming from lymph node, expanding in tumor.

Trimming pared 0 bases from V and 8 bases from J, leaving 4 bases between. CDR1 MGHRA and CDR2 YSYEKL come from the germline V gene. The CDR3 totals 12 residues. The sequencing sample was made of breast tumor tissue. V usage is TRBV4-1 and J usage is TRBJ1-4; D is unclear. The source of this sequence is a female donor with breast cancer. Some clones in this sample may be carry-over from other donors' samples. The CDR3 region is CASSQEYEKLFF. The CDR3 nucleotides read TGCGCCAGCAGCCAAGAATACGAAAAACTGTTTTTT.